Below, one TCR beta chain is given with its context. Assignment of participants to cohorts was predicated upon participant-reported clinical history. In the authors' workflow: Estimation of nucleated cell counts was performed using reference gene primer amplification. TCRdb's table, derived via immunoSEQ multiplex PCR, lists solely in-frame clones and lacks some. V and J calls and clone size are copied from that table; D and trimming were computed from the DNA. Of 200,000 to 300,000 clones listed, approximately 84% were seen once; the top ten hold 3.3%. This specimen comes from a study of blood T cell repertoires in COVID-19. For the study at large: Nucleic acid was either cDNA or gDNA, and it came from T cells, B-cell-depleted T cells, or PBMCs.

With V trimmed by 4 bases and J by 4 bases, 14 bases remained unmatched. From germline, CDR1 is SGHNT and CDR2 YYREEE (reference sequence). The CDR3 length is 19 residues. This receptor was obtained from a woman in her thirties or forties with acute COVID-19. The chain links TRBV5-4 to TRBJ2-3; 14 bases are shared with TRBD2. Sequencing used PBMCs or T cells enriched from blood (not recorded which). CDR3 amino acids: CASSLSRLAGGLGADTQYF. The CDR3 DNA is TGTGCCAGCAGCCTTTCTAGACTAGCGGGAGGGCTTGGGGCAGATACGCAGTATTTT. The full variable domain, in which reference TRBV5-4 and TRBJ2-3 provide the parts outside the CDR3, is ETGVTQSPTHLIKTRGQQVTLRCSSQSGHNTVSWYQQALGQGPQFIFQYYREEENGRGNFPPRFSGLQFPNYSSELNVNALELDDSALYLCASSLSRLAGGLGADTQYFGPGTRLTVL.